The 19 T cell receptor beta chains reported below all come from one sample, sequenced in a study of blood T cell repertoires in COVID-19. Measured with immunoSEQ multiplex PCR; TCRdb has only the in-frame clones, and not every one. The repertoire holds roughly 140,000 clones, with 65% to 85% as singletons. Sequencing used peripheral blood. The receptors come from a man aged 55 to 70 with active or convalescent COVID-19.

This clone was recorded only once. This sequence joins TRBV2 and TRBJ1-6, with D possibly matching TRBD1 (6 bases). Trimming stripped 5 bases from V and 6 bases from J, with 17 bases between. Looked up from germline, CDR1 is SNHLY and CDR2 is FYNNEI. CDR3 size: 16 residues. DNA for the CDR3: TGTGCCAGCAGTCGGCGCGGCCAGGGGAGTAATTCACCCCTCCACTTT. This sequence encodes CASSRRGQGSNSPLHF.

This clone turned up a few times. The V gene is TRBV6-5, the J gene TRBJ1-5; D is possibly TRBD1 (5 bases). Germline-derived CDR1 and CDR2 are MNHEY and SVGAGI. Trimming took 6 bases from V and 0 from J, leaving 12 bases between them. The CDR3 extends over 15 amino acids. For the CDR3, the DNA is TGTGCCAGCAGGCCCTTACAGGTTAGCAATCAGCCCCAGCATTTT. Translation: CASRPLQVSNQPQHF.

The V call is TRBV7-2, the J call TRBJ1-1, with TRBD1 as a possible D gene (5 bases). Trimming left V 6 bases short and J 0 bases short, with 14 bases between. Germline CDR1 reads SGHTA; CDR2 reads FQGNSA. This CDR3 region has 15 residues. Here the CDR3 reads CASSPRGSMNTEAFF. CDR3 DNA: TGTGCCAGCAGTCCAAGGGGTAGCATGAACACTGAAGCTTTCTTT.

This clone was detected once. The chain links TRBV13 to TRBJ2-3, with 7 bases lining up with TRBD2. Germline V gives CDR1 PRHDT, CDR2 FYEKMQ (reference sequence). This CDR3 region has 17 residues. Losses at the gene ends were 6 bases for V and 3 bases for J; bases not matched to a gene: 15. CDR3 protein: CASRGKRREAGTDTQYF. The CDR3 coding sequence is TGTGCCAGCAGAGGGAAGCGTCGGGAGGCTGGGACAGATACGCAGTATTTT.

The chain uses TRBV30 and TRBJ1-5; TRBD1 might be the D (5 bases). The CDR3 is 14 residues long. In germline, CDR1 is GTSNPN, CDR2 SVGIG (reference sequence). The V gene lost 5 bases and the J gene lost 5 bases, with 16 bases spanning the gap. The CDR3 nucleotides read TGTGCCTGGGAGAACAAGGGGCTCTATCAGCCCCAGCATTTT. Its protein is CAWENKGLYQPQHF.

V usage is TRBV4-3 and J usage is TRBJ2-5; TRBD1 aligns across 10 bases. J was trimmed by 3 bases and V by 1 base; bases with no gene match: 5. Germline V lookup: CDR1 LGHNA, CDR2 YSLEER. CDR3 size: 16 residues. CDR3 amino acids: CASSQGAGTGEETQYF. As DNA, the CDR3 is TGCGCCAGCAGCCAAGGGGCCGGGACAGGGGAAGAGACCCAGTACTTC.

The rearrangement links TRBV2 to TRBJ2-5; 15 bases align to TRBD2. CDR1 is SNHLY, CDR2 FYNNEI, per germline. The ends lost 9 bases at V and 5 bases at J; junction bases unmatched: 4. The CDR3 loop spans 14 amino acids. CDR3 sequence (DNA): TGTGCCAGGAGCGGGACTAGCGGGAGGGAGACCCAGTACTTC. It specifies CARSGTSGRETQYF.

V is TRBV2 and J is TRBJ1-2, with D uncertain. CDR3 length equals 15 residues. From germline, CDR1 is SNHLY and CDR2 FYNNEI. V shed 5 bases and J shed 3 bases, with 16 bases lying between them. CDR3: CASSNGVVYDYGYTF. For the CDR3, the DNA is TGTGCCAGCAGTAACGGGGTTGTTTACGACTATGGCTACACCTTC.

The rearrangement uses TRBV7-3 and TRBJ1-2; TRBD1 aligns across 7 bases. The V and J ends lost 5 bases and 4 bases, in that order; junction bases with no gene match: 19. The CDR3 has 18 residues. Germline V gene sequence: CDR1 SGHTA, CDR2 FQGTGA. In DNA form, the CDR3 reads TGTGCCAGCAGCCCAGTACCCCGTAAGGGGGCGGGGGGCTATGGCTACACCTTC. This encodes CASSPVPRKGAGGYGYTF.

This clone was seen once. The rearrangement joins TRBV28 to TRBJ2-3; 13 bases fit TRBD2. Germline lookup yields CDR1 MDHEN and CDR2 SYDVKM. The ends lost 6 bases at V and 1 base at J; junction bases unmatched: 4. This CDR3 has 16 residues. The CDR3 sequence is CASSRTSGSGTDTQYF. CDR3 coding DNA: TGTGCCAGCAGCAGGACTAGCGGGAGTGGCACAGATACGCAGTATTTT.

The CDR3 protein is CASIPGGGLSGNTIYF. The CDR3 bases are TGTGCCAGCATCCCCGGAGGTGGACTCTCTGGAAACACCATATATTTT. V is TRBV28 and J is TRBJ1-3; D uncertain. Germline assignment: CDR1 MDHEN and CDR2 SYDVKM. Trimming shortened V by 7 bases and J by 0 bases, and 16 bases separated the two germline ends. CDR3 length equals 16 residues.

This clone has only a few counts. The rearrangement uses TRBV7-9 and TRBJ2-7; TRBD1 might be the D (6 bases). The CDR3 consists of 13 residues. Trimming pared 6 bases from V and 3 bases from J, leaving 12 bases between. Germline CDR1 is SEHNR and CDR2 is FQNEAQ (reference sequence). The CDR3 DNA is TGTGCCAGCAGGGGGACAAGGAGCTACGAGCAGTACTTC. The encoded protein is CASRGTRSYEQYF.

The chain carries TRBV18 and TRBJ2-3; D unclear. The CDR3 consists of 13 residues. V lost 6 bases and J lost 5, with 12 bases in between. The germline CDR1 and CDR2 sequences are KGHSH and LQKENI. The CDR3 DNA reads as TGTGCCAGCTCGCCAGACTCGGGAGATACGCAGTATTTT. Its translation is CASSPDSGDTQYF.

The sample holds one count of this clone. This chain joins TRBV28 and TRBJ1-6, with 7 positions matching TRBD1. Germline CDR1 MDHEN, CDR2 SYDVKM. This CDR3 region has 14 residues. Trimming cost V 3 bases and J 9 bases; bases outside gene matches: 5. The CDR3 here is CASSFTGAGSPLHF. CDR3 coding DNA: TGTGCCAGCAGTTTCACAGGGGCCGGTTCACCCCTCCACTTT.

The chain couples TRBV6-2 or TRBV6-3 to TRBJ2-2, with 8 bases identical to TRBD2. The CDR3 runs 16 residues. Germline assignment: CDR1 MNHEY and CDR2 SVGEGT. V was clipped by 5 bases and J by 3 bases; unmatched bases: 8. CDR3 sequence (DNA): TGTGCCAGCAGTCCGTGGACTAGCAGCTACACCGGGGAGCTGTTTTTT. Translation gives CASSPWTSSYTGELFF.

The chain has TRBV7-6 and TRBJ2-2, with a tentative D call TRBD1 (5 bases). CDR3 length: 13 amino acids. Per germline, CDR1 SGHVS and CDR2 FNYEAQ. V lost 8 bases, J lost 6 bases, and 13 bases lay in between. The CDR3 reads CASAQVRAGELFF. The CDR3 coding sequence is TGTGCCAGCGCCCAGGTCAGGGCCGGGGAGCTGTTTTTT.

V gene TRBV19 combines with J gene TRBJ1-3; D is perhaps TRBD1 (6 bases). Between the trimmed V and J ends, which lost 6 bases and 0 bases, there was a span of 12 bases. CDR3 length equals 15 residues. Germline CDR1 LNHDA, CDR2 SQIVND (reference sequence). This CDR3 is CASRISRGSGNTIYF. CDR3 sequence (DNA): TGTGCCAGTAGGATTTCCAGGGGCTCTGGAAACACCATATATTTT. Supplemented by reference TRBV19 and TRBJ1-3, the full variable domain reads DGGITQSPKYLFRKEGQNVTLSCEQNLNHDAMYWYRQDPGQGLRLIYYSQIVNDFQKGDIAEGYSVSREKKESFPLTVTSAQKNPTAFYLCASRISRGSGNTIYFGEGSWLTVV.

This chain joins TRBV20-1 and TRBJ2-4, with 7 bases identical to TRBD1. Germline CDR1 is DFQATT and CDR2 is SNEGSKA (reference sequence). The junction had 6 bases not matched to a gene; V was cut back by 3 bases and J by 1 base. The CDR3 extends over 15 amino acids. CDR3 bases: TGCAGTGCTAGTAACAGGGGCACTGCCAAAAACATTCAGTACTTC. Its translation: CSASNRGTAKNIQYF.

V is TRBV10-3 and J is TRBJ1-1; D uncertain. The CDR3 runs to 14 residues. Germline values: CDR1 ENHRY, CDR2 SYGVKD. V was shortened by 5 bases and J by 0 bases, with 10 bases between the two germline ends. This chain's CDR3 is CAISYSSMNTEAFF. The CDR3 bases are TGTGCCATCAGTTACTCGTCTATGAACACTGAAGCTTTCTTT.